The TCR beta chain under discussion was sequenced for a study of cytomegalovirus exposure and HLA in healthy donors. Study summary: T cells numbering around 180 million yielded fewer than 140 million unique TCR beta sequences in an earlier analysis. Whole-study results and caveats: Links to common viral pathogens appeared, in a later analysis, for several of the most significant clusters.

Unmatched junction bases numbered 9, after V lost 5 bases and J lost 5 bases. CDR3 size: 15 residues. Per germline, CDR1 SEHNR and CDR2 FQNEAQ (reference sequence). The PCR ran on 60 Vbeta and 13 Jbeta primers. Clones were sequenced by immunoSEQ multiplex PCR, and TCRdb holds only the in-frame ones, with some missing. The data contain about 300,000 clones, 75% to 90% of them singletons. This clone has a single count. No antigen is known for it. This sequence joins TRBV7-9 and TRBJ2-7, with 10 bases fitting TRBD2. The sequenced sample was PBMCs. This TCR came from a man in his forties or fifties in good health and CMV-seropositive. The CDR3 nucleotides are TGTGCCAGCAGCGCGGAGCGGGAGGGCCTCCACGAGCAGTACTTC. It codes for CASSAEREGLHEQYF.